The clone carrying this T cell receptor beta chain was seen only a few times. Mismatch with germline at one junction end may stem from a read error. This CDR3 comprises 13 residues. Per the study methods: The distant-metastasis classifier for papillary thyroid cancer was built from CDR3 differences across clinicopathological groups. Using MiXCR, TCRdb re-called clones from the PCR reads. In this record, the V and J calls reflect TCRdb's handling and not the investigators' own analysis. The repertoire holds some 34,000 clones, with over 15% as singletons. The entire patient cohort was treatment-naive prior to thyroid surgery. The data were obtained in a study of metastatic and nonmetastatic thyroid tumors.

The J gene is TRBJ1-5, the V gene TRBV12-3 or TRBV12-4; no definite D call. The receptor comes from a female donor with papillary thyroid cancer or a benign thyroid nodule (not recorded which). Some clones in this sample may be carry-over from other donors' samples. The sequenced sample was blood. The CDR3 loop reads CASSPNGVADQNF. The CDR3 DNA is TGTGCCAGCAGTCCCAACGGCGTCGCGGACCAGAATTTT.